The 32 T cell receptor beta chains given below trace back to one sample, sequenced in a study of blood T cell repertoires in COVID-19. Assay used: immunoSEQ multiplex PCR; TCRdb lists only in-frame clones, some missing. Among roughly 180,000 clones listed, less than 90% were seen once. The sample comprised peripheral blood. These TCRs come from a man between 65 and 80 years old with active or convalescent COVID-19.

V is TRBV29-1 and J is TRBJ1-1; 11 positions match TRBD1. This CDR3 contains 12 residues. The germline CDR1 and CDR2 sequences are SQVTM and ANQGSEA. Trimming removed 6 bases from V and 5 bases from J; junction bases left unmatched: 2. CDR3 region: CSVRDRGTEAFF. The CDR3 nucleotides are TGCAGCGTCCGGGACAGGGGGACTGAAGCTTTCTTT.

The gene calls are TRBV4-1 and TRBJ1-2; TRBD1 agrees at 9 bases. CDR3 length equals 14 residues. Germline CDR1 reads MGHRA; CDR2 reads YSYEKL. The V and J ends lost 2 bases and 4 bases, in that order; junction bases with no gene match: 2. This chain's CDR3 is CASSQTQGAYGYTF. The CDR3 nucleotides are TGCGCCAGCAGCCAAACACAGGGGGCCTATGGCTACACCTTC.

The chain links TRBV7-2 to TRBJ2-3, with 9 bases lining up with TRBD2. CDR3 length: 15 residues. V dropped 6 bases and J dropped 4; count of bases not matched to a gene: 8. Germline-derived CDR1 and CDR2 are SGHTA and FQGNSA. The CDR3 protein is CASRVSGSTPDTQYF. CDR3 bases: TGTGCCAGCAGAGTTAGCGGGAGTACCCCAGATACGCAGTATTTT. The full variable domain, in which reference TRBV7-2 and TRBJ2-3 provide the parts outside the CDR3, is GAGVSQSPSNKVTEKGKDVELRCDPISGHTALYWYRQSLGQGLEFLIYFQGNSAPDKSGLPSDRFSAERTGGSVSTLTIQRTQQEDSAVYLCASRVSGSTPDTQYFGPGTRLTVL.

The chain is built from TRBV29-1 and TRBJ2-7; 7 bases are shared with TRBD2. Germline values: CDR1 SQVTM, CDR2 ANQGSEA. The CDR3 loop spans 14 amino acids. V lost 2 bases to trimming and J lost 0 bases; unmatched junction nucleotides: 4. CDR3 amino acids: CSVELAVSSYEQYF. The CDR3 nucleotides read TGCAGCGTTGAACTAGCGGTGAGCTCCTACGAGCAGTACTTC.

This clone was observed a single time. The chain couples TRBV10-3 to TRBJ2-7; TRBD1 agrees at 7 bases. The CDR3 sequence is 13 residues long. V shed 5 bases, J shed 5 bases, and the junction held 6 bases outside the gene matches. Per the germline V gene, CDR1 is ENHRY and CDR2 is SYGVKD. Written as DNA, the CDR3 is TGTGCCATCAGTCGACAGGGCAGGAACGAGCAGTACTTC. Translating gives CAISRQGRNEQYF.

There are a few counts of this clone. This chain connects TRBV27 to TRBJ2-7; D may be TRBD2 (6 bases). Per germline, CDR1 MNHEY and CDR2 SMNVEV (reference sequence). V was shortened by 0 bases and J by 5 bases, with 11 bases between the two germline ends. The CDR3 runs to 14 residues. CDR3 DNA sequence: TGTGCCAGCAGTTTATCCGGGGGTCTCGACGAGCAGTACTTC. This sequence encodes CASSLSGGLDEQYF.

The CDR3 DNA reads TGTGCCAGCAGCTTAGGGGCTGGGGGCGGCACTGAAGCTTTCTTT. It translates to CASSLGAGGGTEAFF. The chain has TRBV11-2 and TRBJ1-1, with D possibly TRBD1 on 6 matching bases. Trimming took off 1 base at V and 4 bases at J, with 13 bases between the two ends. Germline CDR1 is SGHAT and CDR2 is FQNNGV. This CDR3 has 15 residues.

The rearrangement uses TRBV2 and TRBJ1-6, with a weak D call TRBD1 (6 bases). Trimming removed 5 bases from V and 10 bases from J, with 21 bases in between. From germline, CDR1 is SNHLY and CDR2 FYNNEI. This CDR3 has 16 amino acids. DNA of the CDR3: TGTGCCAGCAGTCGGACCTTACAGGGTAAAGGGTCACCCCTCCACTTT. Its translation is CASSRTLQGKGSPLHF.

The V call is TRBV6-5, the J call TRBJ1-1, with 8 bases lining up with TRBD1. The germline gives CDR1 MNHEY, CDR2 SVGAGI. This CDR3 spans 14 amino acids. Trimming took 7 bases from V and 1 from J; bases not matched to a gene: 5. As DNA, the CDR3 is TGTGCCAGCAAGGTGACAGGGGAGAACACTGAAGCTTTCTTT. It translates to CASKVTGENTEAFF.

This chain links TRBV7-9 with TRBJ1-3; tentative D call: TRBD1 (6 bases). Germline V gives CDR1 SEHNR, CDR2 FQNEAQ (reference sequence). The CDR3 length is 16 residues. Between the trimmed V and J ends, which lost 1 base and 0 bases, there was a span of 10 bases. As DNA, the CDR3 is TGTGCCAGCAGCTTAGTACAGGGACCCTCTGGAAACACCATATATTTT. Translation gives CASSLVQGPSGNTIYF. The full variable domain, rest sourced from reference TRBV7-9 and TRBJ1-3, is DTGVSQNPRHKITKRGQNVTFRCDPISEHNRLYWYRQTLGQGPEFLTYFQNEAQLEKSRLLSDRFSAERPKGSFSTLEIQRTEQGDSAMYLCASSLVQGPSGNTIYFGEGSWLTVV.

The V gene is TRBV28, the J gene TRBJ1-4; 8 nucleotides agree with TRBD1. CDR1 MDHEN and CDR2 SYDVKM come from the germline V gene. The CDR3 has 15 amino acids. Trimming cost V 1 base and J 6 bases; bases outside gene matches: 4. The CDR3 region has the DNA TGTGCCAGCAGTTTATACAGGGGGGCTTATGAAAAACTGTTTTTT. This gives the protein CASSLYRGAYEKLFF.

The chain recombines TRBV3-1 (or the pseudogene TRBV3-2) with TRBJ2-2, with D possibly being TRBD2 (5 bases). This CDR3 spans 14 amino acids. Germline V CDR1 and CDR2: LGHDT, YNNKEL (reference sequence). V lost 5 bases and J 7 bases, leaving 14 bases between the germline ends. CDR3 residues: CASSFRTGGGELFF. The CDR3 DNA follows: TGTGCCAGCAGCTTCCGGACTGGAGGCGGGGAGCTGTTTTTT.

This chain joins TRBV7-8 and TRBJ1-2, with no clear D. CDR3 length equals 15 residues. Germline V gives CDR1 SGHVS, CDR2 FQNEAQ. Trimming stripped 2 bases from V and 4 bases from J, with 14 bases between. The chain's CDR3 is CASSLLSGGLYGYTF. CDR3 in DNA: TGTGCCAGCAGCTTATTATCGGGTGGCCTCTATGGCTACACCTTC.

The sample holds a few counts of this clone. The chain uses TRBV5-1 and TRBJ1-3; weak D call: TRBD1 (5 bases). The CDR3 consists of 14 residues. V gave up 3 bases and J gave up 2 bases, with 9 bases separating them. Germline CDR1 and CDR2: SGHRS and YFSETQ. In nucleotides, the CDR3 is TGCGCCAGCAGCTCCCCGGGGGCTGGAAACACCATATATTTT. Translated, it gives CASSSPGAGNTIYF.

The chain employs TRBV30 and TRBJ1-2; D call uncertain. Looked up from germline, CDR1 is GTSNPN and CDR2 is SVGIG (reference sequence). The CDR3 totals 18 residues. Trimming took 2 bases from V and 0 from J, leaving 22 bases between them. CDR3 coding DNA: TGTGCCTGGAGTAAACGTTATTGGGCAGTGGCAGCTAACTATGGCTACACCTTC. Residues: CAWSKRYWAVAANYGYTF.

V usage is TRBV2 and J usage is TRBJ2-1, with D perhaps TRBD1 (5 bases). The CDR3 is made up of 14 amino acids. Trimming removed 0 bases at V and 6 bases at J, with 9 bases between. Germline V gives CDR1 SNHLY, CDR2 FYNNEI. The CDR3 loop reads CASSEAQGLNEQFF. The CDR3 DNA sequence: TGTGCCAGCAGTGAAGCGCAGGGCCTCAATGAGCAGTTCTTC.

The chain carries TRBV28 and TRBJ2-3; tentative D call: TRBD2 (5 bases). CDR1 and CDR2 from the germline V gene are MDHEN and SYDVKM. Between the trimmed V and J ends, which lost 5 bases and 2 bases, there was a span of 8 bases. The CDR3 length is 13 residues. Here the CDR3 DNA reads TGTGCCAGCAGTCACGGGATCACAGATACGCAGTATTTT. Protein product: CASSHGITDTQYF.

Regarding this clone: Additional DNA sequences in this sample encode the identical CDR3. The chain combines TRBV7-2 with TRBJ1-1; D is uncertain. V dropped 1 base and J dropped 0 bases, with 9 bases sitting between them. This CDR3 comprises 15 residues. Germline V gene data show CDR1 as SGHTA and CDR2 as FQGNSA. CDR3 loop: CASSLGGRMNTEAFF. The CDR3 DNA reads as TGTGCCAGCAGCTTAGGCGGGCGGATGAACACTGAAGCTTTCTTT.

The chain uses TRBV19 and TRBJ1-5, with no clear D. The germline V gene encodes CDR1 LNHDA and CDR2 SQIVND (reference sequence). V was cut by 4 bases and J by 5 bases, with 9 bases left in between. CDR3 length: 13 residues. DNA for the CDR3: TGTGCCAGTAGTACCACCCAGTATCAGCCCCAGCATTTT. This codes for CASSTTQYQPQHF.

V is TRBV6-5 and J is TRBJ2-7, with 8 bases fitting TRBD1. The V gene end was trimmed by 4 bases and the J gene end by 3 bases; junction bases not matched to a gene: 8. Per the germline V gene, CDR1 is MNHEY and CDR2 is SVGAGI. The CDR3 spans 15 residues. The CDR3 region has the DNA TGTGCCAGCAGTTCACTAAGGACAGGGATCTACGAGCAGTACTTC. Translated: CASSSLRTGIYEQYF.

The CDR3 bases are TGTGCCAGTAGTATTCCAAAGACTCCTAAGGTAGAGACCCAGTACTTC. Translating it yields CASSIPKTPKVETQYF. V and J are TRBV19 and TRBJ2-5, with unresolved D. The CDR3 length is 16 residues. Germline V CDR1 and CDR2: LNHDA, SQIVND (reference sequence). With 3 bases removed from V and 4 bases from J, the gap between germline ends came to 18 bases.

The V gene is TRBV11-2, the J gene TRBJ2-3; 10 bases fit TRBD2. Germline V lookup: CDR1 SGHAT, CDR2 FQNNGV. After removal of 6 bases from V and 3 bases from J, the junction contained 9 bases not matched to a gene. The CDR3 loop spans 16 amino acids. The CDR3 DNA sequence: TGTGCCAGCAGACCAGCGGGGGGGCTAGATACAGATACGCAGTATTTT. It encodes CASRPAGGLDTDTQYF.

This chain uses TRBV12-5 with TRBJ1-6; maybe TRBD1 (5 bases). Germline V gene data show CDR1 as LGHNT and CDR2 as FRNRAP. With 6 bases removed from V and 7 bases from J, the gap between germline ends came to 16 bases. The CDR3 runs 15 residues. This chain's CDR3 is CASGLPVDRNSPLHF. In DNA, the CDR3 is TGTGCTAGTGGCTTGCCTGTAGACAGAAATTCACCCCTCCACTTT.

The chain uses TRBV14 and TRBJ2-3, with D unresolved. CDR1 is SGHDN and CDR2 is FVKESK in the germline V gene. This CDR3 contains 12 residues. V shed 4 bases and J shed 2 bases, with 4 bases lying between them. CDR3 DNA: TGTGCCAGCAGCCCTTACACAGATACGCAGTATTTT. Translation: CASSPYTDTQYF. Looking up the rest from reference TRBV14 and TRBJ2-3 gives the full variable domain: EAGVTQFPSHSVIEKGQTVTLRCDPISGHDNLYWYRRVMGKEIKFLLHFVKESKQDESGMPNNRFLAERTGGTYSTLKVQPAELEDSGVYFCASSPYTDTQYFGPGTRLTVL.

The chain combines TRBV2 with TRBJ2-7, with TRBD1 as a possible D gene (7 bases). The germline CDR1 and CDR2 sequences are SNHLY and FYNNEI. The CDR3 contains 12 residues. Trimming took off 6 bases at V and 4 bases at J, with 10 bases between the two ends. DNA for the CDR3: TGTGCCAGCAGGGGGGGACAGTACGAGCAGTACTTC. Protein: CASRGGQYEQYF.

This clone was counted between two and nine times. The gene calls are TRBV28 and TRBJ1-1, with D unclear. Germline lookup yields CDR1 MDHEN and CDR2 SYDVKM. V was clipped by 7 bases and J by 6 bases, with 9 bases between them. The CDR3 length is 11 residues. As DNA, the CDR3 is TGTGCCAGCATCTCTTCCTCTGAAGCTTTCTTT. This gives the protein CASISSSEAFF.

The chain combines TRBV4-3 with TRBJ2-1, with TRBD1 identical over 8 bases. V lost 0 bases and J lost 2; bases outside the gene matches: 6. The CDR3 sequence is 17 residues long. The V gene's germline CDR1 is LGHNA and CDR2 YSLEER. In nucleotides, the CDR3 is TGCGCCAGCAGCCAAGAGGGGTCAGGGGGCGCCTACAATGAGCAGTTCTTC. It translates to CASSQEGSGGAYNEQFF.

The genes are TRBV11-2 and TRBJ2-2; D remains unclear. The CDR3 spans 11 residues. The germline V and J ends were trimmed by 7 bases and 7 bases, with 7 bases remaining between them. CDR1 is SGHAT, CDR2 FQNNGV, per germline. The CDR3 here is CASKSGGELFF. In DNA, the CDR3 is TGTGCCAGCAAGTCGGGCGGGGAGCTGTTTTTT.

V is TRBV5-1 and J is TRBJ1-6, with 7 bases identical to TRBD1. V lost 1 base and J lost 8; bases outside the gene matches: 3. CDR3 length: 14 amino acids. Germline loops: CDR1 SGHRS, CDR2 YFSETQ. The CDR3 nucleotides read TGCGCCAGCAGCTTGACAGGGGCGGATTCACCCCTCCACTTT. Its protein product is CASSLTGADSPLHF. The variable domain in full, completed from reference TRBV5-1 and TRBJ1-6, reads KAGVTQTPRYLIKTRGQQVTLSCSPISGHRSVSWYQQTPGQGLQFLFEYFSETQRNKGNFPGRFSGRQFSNSRSEMNVSTLELGDSALYLCASSLTGADSPLHFGNGTRLTVT.

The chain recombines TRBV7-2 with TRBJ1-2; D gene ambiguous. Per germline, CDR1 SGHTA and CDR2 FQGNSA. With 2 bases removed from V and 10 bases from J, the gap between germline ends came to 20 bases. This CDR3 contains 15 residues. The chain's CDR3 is CASSLMSRGLWDYTF. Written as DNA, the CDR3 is TGTGCCAGCAGCTTAATGTCCCGGGGTCTATGGGACTACACCTTC.

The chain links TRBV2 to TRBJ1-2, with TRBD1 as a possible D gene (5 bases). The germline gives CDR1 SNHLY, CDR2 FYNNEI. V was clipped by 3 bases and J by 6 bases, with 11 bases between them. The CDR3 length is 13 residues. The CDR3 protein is CASSEAGRNGYTF. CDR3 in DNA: TGTGCCAGCAGTGAGGCAGGGCGAAATGGCTACACCTTC.

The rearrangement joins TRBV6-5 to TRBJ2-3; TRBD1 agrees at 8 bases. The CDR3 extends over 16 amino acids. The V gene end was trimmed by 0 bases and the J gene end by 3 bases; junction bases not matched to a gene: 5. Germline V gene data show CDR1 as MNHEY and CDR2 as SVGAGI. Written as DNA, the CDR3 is TGTGCCAGCAGTTACTCGGGGGGACAGGTAACAGATACGCAGTATTTT. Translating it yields CASSYSGGQVTDTQYF.